This TCR beta chain was observed in a study of shared clonotypes between healthy human individuals. Assay: immunoSEQ multiplex PCR; the TCRdb copy retains only in-frame clones and omits some. The sample lists 2 million to 2.5 million clones, approximately 94% occurring once. This CDR3 has 16 amino acids. The germline gives CDR1 MNHNS, CDR2 SASEGT. J lost 9 bases, V lost 2 bases, and 14 bases had no gene match. This sequence joins TRBV6-1 and TRBJ1-2; 8 nucleotides agree with TRBD1. This clonotype was sampled from a young man in good health. The sequenced sample was naive CD4+ T cells sorted from blood. Stated subset: CD45RA+ positively selected. As DNA, the CDR3 is TGTGCCAGCAGTGAAATAGGGAACAGGGGGAGGTTTAGCTACACCTTC. This sequence encodes CASSEIGNRGRFSYTF.